This T cell receptor (beta chain) is drawn from a study of cytomegalovirus exposure and HLA in healthy donors. General study findings and limits: A reported reduction in N-insertions relative to the approximately 640-donor mean was seen in an Asian-associated ancestry cluster in a later analysis. It was reported that TCR beta sequences correctly inferred the HLA-A and HLA-B alleles for most subjects.

For this clone: Its target is not known.

PCR was performed using 60 Vbeta and 13 Jbeta primers. Using immunoSEQ multiplex PCR, the repertoire was profiled, and TCRdb retains in-frame clones only, with some absent. The sample has tens of thousands of clones. This CDR3 has 17 residues. Germline-derived CDR1 and CDR2 are LNHDA and SQIVND (reference sequence). Trimming at V came to 4 bases and at J to 1 base, leaving 5 bases not matched to a gene. The material sequenced was PBMCs. The chain combines TRBV19 with TRBJ1-4, with 11 bases identical to TRBD1. This TCR came from a female donor in good health and CMV-seropositive. The CDR3 DNA sequence: TGTGCCAGTAGTACCCCGGACAGGGGGCAAACTAATGAAAAACTGTTTTTT. Translated, it gives CASSTPDRGQTNEKLFF. The entire variable domain, with the rest obtained from reference TRBV19 and TRBJ1-4, is as follows: DGGITQSPKYLFRKEGQNVTLSCEQNLNHDAMYWYRQDPGQGLRLIYYSQIVNDFQKGDIAEGYSVSREKKESFPLTVTSAQKNPTAFYLCASSTPDRGQTNEKLFFGSGTQLSVL.